These T cell receptor beta chains were read from a single sample in a study of T cell responses to AZD1222 COVID-19 vaccine. Using immunoSEQ multiplex PCR, the repertoire was profiled, and TCRdb retains in-frame clones only, with some absent. The top ten hold roughly 15% of the sample, which has some 56,000 clones, 80% to 90% seen once. The sequences come from peripheral blood, collected on day 0 of AZD1222 vaccination. The receptor set was obtained from an adult in good health. The CDR3 runs from the conserved cysteine through the conserved F or W. The D gene is left open where the match is weak. Some rows have no size entry. The others give once, few or many, or a class for an expanded clone.

TRBJ2-1	.	TRBV3-1/TRBV3-2	TRBD2	13	TGTGCCAGCAGCCTCAATGGGGAGGGTGAGCAGTTCTTC	CASSLNGEGEQFF
TRBJ1-3	.	TRBV9	.	16	TGTGCCAGCAGCGGAGCCATCTTGCGCCCTGGAAACACCATATATTTT	CASSGAILRPGNTIYF
TRBJ2-5	.	TRBV5-5	.	12	TGTGCCAGCAGCTTGGGGGACCTCGTACAGTACTTC	CASSLGDLVQYF
TRBJ1-5	.	TRBV5-6	TRBD1	14	TGTGCCAGCAGCCATCAGACAGGGACTCAGCCCCAGCATTTT	CASSHQTGTQPQHF
TRBJ1-3	.	TRBV5-5	.	15	TGTGCCAGCAGACAGACAGTGAACTCTGGAAACACCATATATTTT	CASRQTVNSGNTIYF
TRBJ1-4	.	TRBV11-2	.	12	TGTGCCAGCAGCCTAGAGGGGGAAAAACTGTTTTTT	CASSLEGEKLFF
TRBJ1-3	.	TRBV5-1	.	14	TGCGCCAGCAGCTTGATAGATTCTGGAAACACCATATATTTT	CASSLIDSGNTIYF
TRBJ2-1	.	TRBV27	TRBD1	16	TGTGCCAGCAGCCCTCAATCCGGGACAGGCTTTATTTTAAAGTTCTTC	CASSPQSGTGFILKFF
TRBJ1-1	.	TRBV18	TRBD1	16	TGTGCCAGCTCACCGATATCACGGACAGGGAACACTGAAGCTTTCTTT	CASSPISRTGNTEAFF
TRBJ2-6	.	TRBV5-4	.	14	TGTGCCAGCAGCTTGGACTCTGGGGCCAACGTCCTGACTTTC	CASSLDSGANVLTF
TRBJ1-2	.	TRBV15	.	17	TGTGCCACCAGCACCGCCGAAGTCGGTCCAGCTAACTATGGCTACACCTTC	CATSTAEVGPANYGYTF
TRBJ1-1	once	TRBV5-8	TRBD1	17	TGTGCCAGCAGCTTCCGACAGGGTTACACCATGAACACTGAAGCTTTCTTT	CASSFRQGYTMNTEAFF
TRBJ2-1	few	TRBV12-3/TRBV12-4	.	13	TGTGCCAGCAGCAAGGGACTTCACAATGAGCAGTTCTTC	CASSKGLHNEQFF
TRBJ1-1	.	TRBV28	.	15	TGTGCCAGCAGTTTTCGAACTGGGGGGGGCACTGAAGCTTTCTTT	CASSFRTGGGTEAFF
TRBJ1-3	.	TRBV9	TRBD1	15	TGTGCCAGCAGCGCTCCGGGACAGGGGCTGAACACCATATATTTT	CASSAPGQGLNTIYF
TRBJ1-4	.	TRBV21-1	.	16	TGTGCCAGCAGCAAAGGCGGGACGGCTGATAATGAAAAACTGTTTTTT	CASSKGGTADNEKLFF
TRBJ2-5	.	TRBV9	.	14	TGTGCCAGCAGCGCCGATTCAGGACAAGAGACCCAGTACTTC	CASSADSGQETQYF
TRBJ1-6	.	TRBV2	.	16	TGTGCCAGCAGTGTCACAGGTTTATCCTATAATTCACCCCTCCACTTT	CASSVTGLSYNSPLHF
TRBJ2-7	few	TRBV18	.	14	TGTGCCAGCTCACCACCGTCCCTTTCCTACGAGCAGTACTTC	CASSPPSLSYEQYF
TRBJ1-5	.	TRBV28	.	15	TGTGCCAGCAGGCGGAGGGAAGGTATCAATCAGCCCCAGCATTTT	CASRRREGINQPQHF
TRBJ2-1	.	TRBV11-2	TRBD2	16	TGTGCCAGCAGCCCCCAGGGCGGGGGGGTATACAATGAGCAGTTCTTC	CASSPQGGGVYNEQFF
TRBJ1-5	.	TRBV2	.	15	TGTGCCAGCAGTGAAAATGCAGGGGGCAATCAGCCCCAGCATTTT	CASSENAGGNQPQHF
TRBJ1-1	.	TRBV5-1	.	15	TGCGCCAGCAGCTTTTCCTCAGGGGCGAACACTGAAGCTTTCTTT	CASSFSSGANTEAFF
TRBJ1-2	.	TRBV27	.	13	TGTGCCAGCAGTGCTGAAAGGGGGTTTGGCTACACCTTC	CASSAERGFGYTF
TRBJ1-1	few	TRBV7-2	TRBD1	13	TGTGCCAGCAGCCTGGACAGGGTCGCTGAAGCTTTCTTT	CASSLDRVAEAFF
TRBJ2-3	.	TRBV30	.	14	TGTGCCTGGAGTCGGGGCTCAGGTCCAGATACGCAGTATTTT	CAWSRGSGPDTQYF
TRBJ2-2	.	TRBV12-3/TRBV12-4	.	11	TGTGCCAGCAGTTTCTCCGGGGAGCTGTTTTTT	CASSFSGELFF
TRBJ1-2	.	TRBV28	.	14	TGTGCCAGCAGTCCTCAGACAGAAATCTATGGCTACACCTTC	CASSPQTEIYGYTF
TRBJ1-1	.	TRBV29-1	TRBD1	12	TGCAGCACAGCAGGGGGCGGTCCTGAAGCTTTCTTT	CSTAGGGPEAFF
TRBJ2-5	.	TRBV19	TRBD2	15	TGTGCCAGTAGTGAGACTAGCGGGGGCACAGCGACCCAGTACTTC	CASSETSGGTATQYF
TRBJ1-5	once	TRBV6-1	.	14	TGTGCCAGCAGTGACCAGGGGAAACATCAGCCCCAGCATTTT	CASSDQGKHQPQHF
TRBJ1-4	.	TRBV5-5	.	15	TGTGCCAGCAGCTTGGTGGTTAGCATTAATGAAAAACTGTTTTTT	CASSLVVSINEKLFF
TRBJ2-2	.	TRBV27	.	17	TGTGCCAGCAGTTTAGGAGCGGAAGCCGCGAACACCGGGGAGCTGTTTTTT	CASSLGAEAANTGELFF
TRBJ1-4	few	TRBV11-2	TRBD1	15	TGTGCCAGCAGCTTCGGGACAGGGATTAATGAAAAACTGTTTTTT	CASSFGTGINEKLFF
TRBJ1-1	.	TRBV29-1	TRBD1	13	TGCAGCGTTGCCCGACAGGGGGACACTGAAGCTTTCTTT	CSVARQGDTEAFF
TRBJ1-1	.	TRBV5-1	.	16	TGCGCCAGCAGCTTGTTCGGGGTGGCGATGAACACTGAAGCTTTCTTT	CASSLFGVAMNTEAFF
TRBJ2-7	.	TRBV6-2/TRBV6-3	TRBD1	13	TGTGCCAGCAGTTACGCGGGACAGGGAGAGCAGTACTTC	CASSYAGQGEQYF
TRBJ2-3	.	TRBV5-1	.	14	TGCGCCAGCAGCTTCCAGCCTAGCACAGATACGCAGTATTTT	CASSFQPSTDTQYF
TRBJ1-4	few	TRBV6-5	.	14	TGTGCCAGCACCAACAGGCCCACTAATGAAAAACTGTTTTTT	CASTNRPTNEKLFF
TRBJ2-7	once	TRBV15	TRBD2	17	TGTGCCACCAGCAGAGGGGGTACCGGGACTAGCCTATACGAGCAGTACTTC	CATSRGGTGTSLYEQYF
TRBJ2-1	once	TRBV5-1	TRBD2	15	TGCGCCAGCAGCTTACCTAGCGGGGGGGCCGATGAGCAGTTCTTC	CASSLPSGGADEQFF
TRBJ2-7	.	TRBV9	TRBD2	14	TGTGCCAGCAGCGTGACTAGCGGCTCCTACGAGCAGTACTTC	CASSVTSGSYEQYF
TRBJ1-5	.	TRBV20-1	.	11	TGCAGTGCCAATTATGAGGGGCCCCAGCATTTT	CSANYEGPQHF
TRBJ1-1	.	TRBV10-3	.	12	TGTGCCATCAGTGATGAGGACACTGAAGCTTTCTTT	CAISDEDTEAFF